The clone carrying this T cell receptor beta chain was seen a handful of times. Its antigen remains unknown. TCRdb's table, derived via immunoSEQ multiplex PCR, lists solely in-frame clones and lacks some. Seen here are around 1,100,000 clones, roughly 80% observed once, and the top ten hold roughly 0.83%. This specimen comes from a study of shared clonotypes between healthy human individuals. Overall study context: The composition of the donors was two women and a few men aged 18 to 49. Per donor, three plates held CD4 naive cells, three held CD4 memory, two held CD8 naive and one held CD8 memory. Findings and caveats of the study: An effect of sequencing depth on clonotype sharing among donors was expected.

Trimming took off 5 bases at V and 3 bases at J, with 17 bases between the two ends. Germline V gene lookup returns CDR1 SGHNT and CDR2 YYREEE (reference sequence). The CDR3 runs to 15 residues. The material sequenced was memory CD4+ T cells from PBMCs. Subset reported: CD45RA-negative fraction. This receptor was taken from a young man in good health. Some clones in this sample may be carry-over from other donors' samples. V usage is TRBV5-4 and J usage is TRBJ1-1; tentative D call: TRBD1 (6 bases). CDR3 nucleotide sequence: TGTGCCAGCAGTTCGACAGGTGAGGGGTACACTGAAGCTTTCTTT. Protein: CASSSTGEGYTEAFF.